One sample yielded the 31 T cell receptor beta chains listed below, sequenced in a study of shared clonotypes between healthy human individuals. The repertoire was sequenced with immunoSEQ multiplex PCR; TCRdb's copy has only in-frame clones and lacks some. The profile shows about 480,000 clones, 60% to 85% of them singletons. The sample comprised PBMCs. All receptors come from a woman between 40 and 55 years old in good health. Some clones in this sample may be carry-over from other donors' samples.

This chain links TRBV11-2 with TRBJ2-7, with 10 bases identical to TRBD2. Per the germline V gene, CDR1 is SGHAT and CDR2 is FQNNGV. The CDR3 runs 15 residues. V lost 2 bases to trimming and J lost 6 bases; unmatched junction nucleotides: 7. CDR3 coding DNA: TGTGCCAGCAGCTTAACCCTAGCGGGAGTTCTCGAGCAGTACTTC. Translation gives CASSLTLAGVLEQYF.

The J gene is TRBJ1-2, the V gene TRBV7-8; TRBD1 is a possible D gene (5 bases). The CDR3 spans 15 residues. The V gene's germline CDR1 is SGHVS and CDR2 FQNEAQ. V was clipped by 2 bases and J by 8 bases, with 18 bases between them. CDR3 residues: CASSLSSPRVGGYTF. DNA for the CDR3: TGTGCCAGCAGCTTATCCTCCCCCAGGGTTGGGGGCTACACCTTC.

The chain combines TRBV5-1 with TRBJ2-1; D remains unclear. The germline V gene encodes CDR1 SGHRS and CDR2 YFSETQ. V shed 0 bases and J shed 0 bases, with 10 bases lying between them. CDR3 length: 16 residues. CDR3 in amino acids: CASSLVPYSSYNEQFF. CDR3 in DNA: TGCGCCAGCAGCTTGGTTCCCTATAGCTCCTACAATGAGCAGTTCTTC. Looking up the rest from reference TRBV5-1 and TRBJ2-1 gives the full variable domain: KAGVTQTPRYLIKTRGQQVTLSCSPISGHRSVSWYQQTPGQGLQFLFEYFSETQRNKGNFPGRFSGRQFSNSRSEMNVSTLELGDSALYLCASSLVPYSSYNEQFFGPGTRLTVL.

This chain uses TRBV7-9 with TRBJ2-1; 11 nucleotides agree with TRBD1. V shed 4 bases, J shed 4 bases, and the junction held 6 bases outside the gene matches. Germline V gene data show CDR1 as SEHNR and CDR2 as FQNEAQ (reference sequence). This CDR3 has 16 amino acids. The CDR3 sequence is CASSSRTGGVYNEQFF. CDR3 sequence (DNA): TGTGCCAGCAGCTCGAGGACAGGGGGCGTTTACAATGAGCAGTTCTTC.

The chain has TRBV9 and TRBJ2-5, with unresolved D. Trimming cost V 3 bases and J 5 bases, with 2 bases left between them. CDR3 length equals 10 residues. Germline lookup yields CDR1 SGDLS and CDR2 YYNGEE. The CDR3 loop is CASSGETQYF. The CDR3 bases are TGTGCCAGCAGCGGGGAGACCCAGTACTTC.

The genes are TRBV2 and TRBJ2-5, with 9 nucleotides matching TRBD1. V lost 7 bases, J lost 4 bases, and 7 bases stayed unmatched. This CDR3 contains 14 residues. Germline V gives CDR1 SNHLY, CDR2 FYNNEI. As DNA, the CDR3 is TGTGCCAGCAAAGGGGACAGGGTCTCAGAGACCCAGTACTTC. Translated, it gives CASKGDRVSETQYF.

The chain recombines TRBV7-2 with TRBJ2-2; 7 bases map to TRBD1. J was trimmed by 6 bases and V by 5 bases; bases with no gene match: 12. Germline CDR1 SGHTA, CDR2 FQGNSA. The CDR3 has 16 residues. CDR3 DNA: TGTGCCAGCAGCACAGGGGCGGCCACGAGGGCCGGGGAGCTGTTTTTT. Its translation: CASSTGAATRAGELFF.

About this clone itself: At the DNA level, this CDR3 is encoded by other sequences in the same sample as well. The chain is built from TRBV7-2 and TRBJ1-2; no clear D. Germline V gene data show CDR1 as SGHTA and CDR2 as FQGNSA. CDR3 length: 13 amino acids. Between the trimmed V and J ends, which lost 1 base and 5 bases, there was a span of 8 bases. CDR3 region: CASSLEGRYGYTF. The CDR3 nucleotides read TGTGCCAGCAGCTTAGAAGGGCGGTATGGCTACACCTTC. Full variable domain (remainder filled in from reference TRBV7-2 and TRBJ1-2): GAGVSQSPSNKVTEKGKDVELRCDPISGHTALYWYRQSLGQGLEFLIYFQGNSAPDKSGLPSDRFSAERTGGSVSTLTIQRTQQEDSAVYLCASSLEGRYGYTFGSGTRLTVV.

The V gene is TRBV6-1, the J gene TRBJ2-2, with D uncertain. V shed 4 bases and J shed 6 bases, with 3 bases lying between them. The CDR3 length is 11 residues. Germline V lookup: CDR1 MNHNS, CDR2 SASEGT. CDR3 bases: TGTGCCAGCAGTGTAGCCGGGGAGCTGTTTTTT. Translation: CASSVAGELFF.

The rearrangement links TRBV6-1 to TRBJ1-6; possible D gene TRBD1, 6 bases. From germline, CDR1 is MNHNS and CDR2 SASEGT. The CDR3 is 14 residues long. The germline V and J ends were trimmed by 5 bases and 6 bases, with 11 bases remaining between them. The CDR3: CASSRTASNSPLHF. CDR3 DNA: TGTGCCAGCAGTCGGACAGCGAGTAATTCACCCCTCCACTTT.

The rearrangement uses TRBV27 and TRBJ1-3; weak D call: TRBD1 (5 bases). V was clipped by 1 base and J by 4 bases, with 14 bases between them. The CDR3 totals 16 residues. Germline V CDR1 and CDR2: MNHEY, SMNVEV (reference sequence). CDR3 sequence reads: CASSLFTRGAGNTIYF. Written as DNA, the CDR3 is TGTGCCAGCAGTTTATTCACAAGGGGCGCCGGAAACACCATATATTTT.

The rearrangement uses TRBV7-2 and TRBJ2-1; D perhaps matches TRBD2 (6 bases). The V and J ends lost 3 bases and 3 bases respectively, with 12 bases between them. From germline, CDR1 is SGHTA and CDR2 FQGNSA. This CDR3 has 15 amino acids. CDR3 residues: CASSLKVGLYNEQFF. In DNA, the CDR3 is TGTGCCAGCAGCTTGAAGGTGGGACTCTACAATGAGCAGTTCTTC.

The chain joins TRBV11-2 to TRBJ2-3, with D perhaps TRBD2 (5 bases). CDR3 length: 14 amino acids. Germline CDR1 is SGHAT and CDR2 is FQNNGV. Trimming pared 5 bases from V and 5 bases from J, leaving 14 bases between. CDR3 DNA sequence: TGTGCCAGCAGCGCACTAGTGGGTGAAGATACGCAGTATTTT. Its protein is CASSALVGEDTQYF.

The V and J genes are TRBV4-1 and TRBJ1-5; 7 positions agree with TRBD1. From germline, CDR1 is MGHRA and CDR2 YSYEKL. The CDR3 loop spans 14 amino acids. With V trimmed by 5 bases and J by 7 bases, 8 bases remained unmatched. CDR3 nucleotide sequence: TGCGCCAGCAGCTCGACAGGGCCGGCGCAGCCCCAGCATTTT. Translation gives CASSSTGPAQPQHF.

The rearrangement joins TRBV27 to TRBJ2-7, with TRBD2 identical over 7 bases. V shed 4 bases and J 2 bases; nucleotides not matched to a gene: 20. The CDR3 sequence is 19 residues long. Per germline, CDR1 MNHEY and CDR2 SMNVEV (reference sequence). The CDR3 loop reads CASSSIIPLTSRRTYEQYF. CDR3 DNA: TGTGCCAGCAGTTCCATAATTCCCCTGACTAGCCGACGAACCTACGAGCAGTACTTC.

A word on this clone: Within the sample, other DNA sequences also encode this same CDR3. The V gene is TRBV7-3, the J gene TRBJ2-3, with 13 bases identical to TRBD2. The CDR3 is 18 amino acids. The germline V gene encodes CDR1 SGHTA and CDR2 FQGTGA. V dropped 5 bases and J dropped 0; count of bases not matched to a gene: 8. The CDR3 DNA follows: TGTGCCAGCAGCCTTACCGGGACTAGCGGGGCTAGCACAGATACGCAGTATTTT. Its protein product is CASSLTGTSGASTDTQYF.

J is TRBJ1-1 and V is TRBV30; no clear D gene. V was shortened by 2 bases and J by 4 bases, with 8 bases between the two germline ends. The CDR3 loop spans 12 amino acids. The germline V gene has CDR1 GTSNPN and CDR2 SVGIG (reference sequence). Here the CDR3 reads CAWSTWGTEAFF. The DNA for the CDR3 is TGTGCCTGGAGTACCTGGGGCACTGAAGCTTTCTTT.

The chain is built from TRBV20-1 and TRBJ2-3, with D tentatively TRBD1 or TRBD2 (5 bases each). Germline CDR1 is DFQATT and CDR2 is SNEGSKA (reference sequence). The CDR3 consists of 10 residues. The germline V and J ends were trimmed by 7 bases and 6 bases, with 8 bases remaining between them. The CDR3 spells CSVGADTQYF. The CDR3 coding sequence is TGCAGTGTCGGGGCCGATACGCAGTATTTT.

A single count supports this clone. The V gene is TRBV6-8, the J gene TRBJ2-2; D is tentatively TRBD1 or TRBD2 (5 bases each). Trimming removed 6 bases at V and 2 bases at J, with 7 bases between. This CDR3 comprises 13 residues. Germline loops: CDR1 MNHGY, CDR2 SAAAGT. The CDR3 region is CASSGTNTGELFF. In DNA form, the CDR3 reads TGTGCCAGCAGCGGGACCAACACCGGGGAGCTGTTTTTT.

The rearrangement joins TRBV7-9 to TRBJ2-3; 11 nucleotides agree with TRBD2. V shed 5 bases, J shed 5 bases, and the junction held 9 bases outside the gene matches. Germline CDR1 and CDR2: SEHNR and FQNEAQ (reference sequence). CDR3 length: 16 amino acids. In DNA, the CDR3 is TGTGCCAGCAGCCCGGGCCGACTAGCGGGGAAAGATACGCAGTATTTT. Protein: CASSPGRLAGKDTQYF. Filled out from reference TRBV7-9 and TRBJ2-3, the complete variable domain reads DTGVSQNPRHKITKRGQNVTFRCDPISEHNRLYWYRQTLGQGPEFLTYFQNEAQLEKSRLLSDRFSAERPKGSFSTLEIQRTEQGDSAMYLCASSPGRLAGKDTQYFGPGTRLTVL.

V usage is TRBV6-1 and J usage is TRBJ1-2; the D gene is possibly TRBD1 (5 bases). CDR1 MNHNS and CDR2 SASEGT come from the germline V gene. The CDR3 is made up of 13 amino acids. V lost 2 bases and J 8 bases, leaving 12 bases between the germline ends. Here the CDR3 reads CASSEISGGGYTF. The CDR3 DNA sequence: TGTGCCAGCAGTGAAATATCCGGGGGGGGCTACACCTTC.

The V and J genes are TRBV5-1 and TRBJ2-3; the match to TRBD2 covers 8 bases. CDR1 and CDR2 from the germline V gene are SGHRS and YFSETQ. The CDR3 has 14 amino acids. J lost 4 bases, V lost 0 bases, and 1 base had no gene match. CDR3 protein: CASSLGTSPDTQYF. CDR3 bases: TGCGCCAGCAGCTTGGGGACTAGCCCAGATACGCAGTATTTT.

The CDR3: CASRPSGPTNYEQYF. DNA of the CDR3: TGTGCCAGCAGGCCTAGCGGGCCCACTAACTACGAGCAGTACTTC. The chain uses TRBV28 and TRBJ2-7; 8 nucleotides align to TRBD2. This CDR3 is 15 amino acids long. Germline loops: CDR1 MDHEN, CDR2 SYDVKM. Germline trimming cut 6 bases from V and 3 bases from J; bases unmatched to any gene: 10.

The chain's CDR3 is CASSPDATGFDYGYTF. In nucleotides, the CDR3 is TGTGCCAGCAGCCCCGACGCGACAGGGTTTGACTATGGCTACACCTTC. The chain joins TRBV4-2 to TRBJ1-2, with 7 bases fitting TRBD1. The CDR3 extends over 16 amino acids. Germline V CDR1 and CDR2: LGHNA, YNFKEQ. Unmatched junction bases numbered 11, after V lost 4 bases and J lost 3 bases.

The V call is TRBV5-1, the J call TRBJ2-2; D gene unclear. The CDR3 has 13 residues. V was clipped by 6 bases and J by 2 bases, with 8 bases between them. The germline CDR1 and CDR2 sequences are SGHRS and YFSETQ. This CDR3 reads CASTMINTGELFF. The DNA of the CDR3 is TGCGCCAGCACCATGATCAACACCGGGGAGCTGTTTTTT.

The chain couples TRBV7-8 to TRBJ2-3; D perhaps matches TRBD1 (6 bases). V lost 4 bases to trimming and J lost 1 base, with 9 bases between them. Germline V gene data show CDR1 as SGHVS and CDR2 as FQNEAQ. The CDR3 covers 14 residues. CDR3 DNA sequence: TGTGCCAGCAGCTCGGGACACCGCACAGATACGCAGTATTTT. This gives the protein CASSSGHRTDTQYF.

The rearrangement joins TRBV7-9 to TRBJ2-2; perhaps D is TRBD1 or TRBD2 (6 bases each). Germline lookup yields CDR1 SEHNR and CDR2 FQNEAQ (reference sequence). The CDR3 contains 15 residues. V was shortened by 5 bases and J by 3 bases, with 13 bases between the two germline ends. CDR3 nucleotides: TGTGCCAGCAGCCCACGAGGGGGGTACACCGGGGAGCTGTTTTTT. Translating it yields CASSPRGGYTGELFF.

The CDR3 protein is CSVEWGVTEKLFF. Written as DNA, the CDR3 is TGCAGCGTTGAATGGGGGGTGACTGAAAAACTGTTTTTT. This sequence joins TRBV29-1 and TRBJ1-4; D might be TRBD1 (5 bases). Germline V gives CDR1 SQVTM, CDR2 ANQGSEA. V shed 2 bases and J shed 7 bases, with 11 bases lying between them. This CDR3 comprises 13 residues.

The V call is TRBV7-6, the J call TRBJ2-1, with D perhaps matching TRBD1 (5 bases). CDR3 length: 14 amino acids. CDR1 is SGHVS and CDR2 is FNYEAQ in the germline V gene. Trimming removed 4 bases from V and 7 bases from J, with 14 bases in between. CDR3 nucleotides: TGTGCCAGCAGCTCCCATGCAGGGTTGAATGAGCAGTTCTTC. Translated: CASSSHAGLNEQFF. Variable domain in full (rest from reference TRBV7-6 and TRBJ2-1): GAGVSQSPRYKVTKRGQDVALRCDPISGHVSLYWYRQALGQGPEFLTYFNYEAQQDKSGLPNDRFSAERPEGSISTLTIQRTEQRDSAMYRCASSSHAGLNEQFFGPGTRLTVL.

Comment on this clone: At one end, the junction sequence differs from germline, possibly due to a read error. This sample also contains other DNA sequences that code for the same CDR3. The chain employs TRBV28 and TRBJ2-7; D gene ambiguous. This CDR3 region has 14 residues. Germline CDR1 is MDHEN and CDR2 is SYDVKM. CDR3 loop: CASSTNQFGYEQYF. CDR3 bases: TGTGCCAGCTCAACAAACCAATTCGGGTACGAACAGTACTTC. The full variable domain, its missing parts supplied by reference TRBV28 and TRBJ2-7, is DVKVTQSSRYLVKRTGEKVFLECVQDMDHENMFWYRQDPGLGLRLIYFSYDVKMKEKGDIPEGYSVSREKKERFSLILESASTNQTSMYLCASSTNQFGYEQYFGPGTRLTVT.

The chain carries TRBV5-4 and TRBJ1-4, with 10 bases aligning to TRBD1. Germline V gives CDR1 SGHNT, CDR2 YYREEE (reference sequence). Germline trimming cut 3 bases from V and 5 bases from J; bases unmatched to any gene: 4. The CDR3 is made up of 15 amino acids. For the CDR3, the DNA is TGTGCCAGCAGCTCGACAGGGGGCGGGAATGAAAAACTGTTTTTT. Amino acids: CASSSTGGGNEKLFF.